This T cell receptor (beta chain) was recovered during a study of regulatory T cells in long-lasting Graves disease. Documented time point: newly diagnosed GD, antithyroid drugs for less than 3 months. Isolated PBMC RNA provided the starting material for the TCR library. A single count supports this clonotype. This CDR3 is 15 amino acids long. J lost 6 bases, V lost 6 bases, and 8 bases had no gene match. TCR beta libraries were built with iRepertoire HTBI primers and Arm-PCR of CDR3 regions. Via MiXCR, TCRdb re-called the multiplex PCR reads, giving one row per CDR3 protein. The profile shows a few hundred thousand distinct CDR3 sequences, around 15% of them singletons. The data were also submitted as part of a second study, on T cells in Graves' hyperthyroidism and ophthalmopathy. That paper states: Disease duration under 2 months; hyperthyroidism patients were aged 18 to 65.

The source material was peripheral blood mononuclear cells (PBMCs), sampled at new diagnosis, from a patient treated with antithyroid drugs. The rearrangement uses TRBV12-3 or TRBV12-4 and TRBJ2-2; 9 positions agree with TRBD1. The clonotype was recovered from a woman aged 45 to 65 with Graves disease. The CDR3 loop is CASSSRDRAAGELFF. DNA for the CDR3: TGTGCCAGCAGCTCCCGGGACAGGGCGGCCGGGGAGCTGTTTTTT.